This TCR beta chain stems from a study of shared clonotypes between healthy human individuals. Overall study results and limits: Despite large depth, rarefaction showed incomplete sorted-subset sequencing.

TCRdb keeps only in-frame clones here, not all; method: immunoSEQ multiplex PCR. The sample lists a few million clones; approximately 94% were seen once. Regarding this clone: Its matching antigen is unknown.

This CDR3 has 14 residues. V dropped 0 bases and J dropped 4 bases, with 8 bases sitting between them. Germline loops: CDR1 SGHRS, CDR2 YFSETQ. Sequencing was done on a sample of naive CD4+ T cells sorted from blood. Indicated subset: CD45RA+ positively selected. The receptor was derived from a man between 18 and 35 years old in good health. The V call is TRBV5-1, the J call TRBJ1-3; the D is unclear. The CDR3 is CASSLGETGNTIYF. CDR3 bases: TGCGCCAGCAGCTTGGGGGAAACCGGAAACACCATATATTTT. The full variable domain, in which reference TRBV5-1 and TRBJ1-3 provide the parts outside the CDR3, is KAGVTQTPRYLIKTRGQQVTLSCSPISGHRSVSWYQQTPGQGLQFLFEYFSETQRNKGNFPGRFSGRQFSNSRSEMNVSTLELGDSALYLCASSLGETGNTIYFGEGSWLTVV.